A selection of T cell receptor beta chains follows, all from one sample in a study of vaccination and CD4 T cells after COVID-19. TCRdb re-analysed the PCR reads in MiXCR, keeping a single row per CDR3 protein. Seen here are over 5,500 distinct CDR3 sequences, roughly 50% observed once, and the top ten hold more than 20%. These receptors have no known antigen. Sequenced: CD4+ T cells from blood, cultured in vitro. These receptors originate from a human donor in good health. CDR3s include the opening cysteine and the closing phenylalanine or tryptophan.

CASRSDKNYGYTF,TRBV12-3/TRBV12-4,TRBJ1-2
CASSSPGPDTQYF,TRBV27,TRBJ2-3
CASSYGGKEIANYGYTF,TRBV6-5,TRBJ1-2
CSAGQGHSEGYTF,TRBV20-1,TRBJ1-2
CASSEIQGALRGYTF,TRBV2,TRBJ1-2
CASSLAGTGGSEAFF,TRBV12-3/TRBV12-4,TRBJ1-1
CATSRDRAGRHQPQHF,TRBV15,TRBJ1-5
CASTHGEDYGYTF,TRBV6-1,TRBJ1-2
CSARPGQYNSPLHF,TRBV20-1,TRBJ1-6
CASSLDRLWGYTF,TRBV12-3/TRBV12-4,TRBJ1-2